The sequence of this T cell receptor (beta chain) was determined in a study of T cells in Graves' hyperthyroidism and ophthalmopathy. The table lists this clonotype with many counts. What it binds is not known. Points from the study as a whole: A 13 V-J model separated ophthalmopathy from stable hyperthyroidism.

Patients aged 18 to 65 had newly diagnosed hyperthyroidism that had lasted under 2 months. Patients with uncontrolled infections, other autoimmune diseases, pregnancy or lactation were excluded. Diagnostic assessment was based on clinical symptoms, serum thyroxine and TRAb, thyroid ultrasound and orbital computed tomography. Germline V gene lookup returns CDR1 MNHNS and CDR2 SASEGT. The CDR3 runs 12 residues. Trimming removed 6 bases at V and 7 bases at J, with 10 bases between. What was amplified from RNA transcripts were TCR beta CDR3 regions. A set of HTBI primers served as the primers for a first-round RT-PCR of the TCR CDR3. TCRdb recomputed calls from the multiplex PCR reads with MiXCR, one row per CDR3 protein. The sample lists 150,000 or so distinct CDR3 sequences, over 20% occurring once.

The V gene is TRBV6-1, the J gene TRBJ2-4, with D tentatively TRBD1 (6 bases). Source material: blood. The source of this sequence is a woman aged 50 to 65 with Graves' hyperthyroidism that later progressed to Graves' ophthalmopathy. As DNA, the CDR3 is TGTGCCAGCAGACAGGGATGGAACATTCAGTACTTC. This encodes CASRQGWNIQYF.